Here is one T cell receptor (beta chain) with its context. The antigen is not known. The V and J ends lost 6 bases and 0 bases respectively, with 12 bases between them. The germline CDR1 and CDR2 sequences are DFQATT and SNEGSKA (reference sequence). The CDR3 covers 14 residues. The data were taken from a study of T cells in Graves' hyperthyroidism and ophthalmopathy. Overall study results and limits: Stable hyperthyroidism was told apart from ophthalmopathy by a model built on 13 V-J features. Blood also contained most expanded thyroid clonotypes above 0.001.

A NOSPECS grade of at least 4, a Clinical Activity Score of at least 3 and duration under 3 months were recorded in ophthalmopathy patients. Every diagnosis used clinical symptoms, serum thyroxine and TRAb, thyroid ultrasound and orbital computed tomography. RNA transcripts were the template for amplifying TCR beta CDR3 regions. HTBI primers drove first-round RT-PCR of the TCR CDR3. Each CDR3 protein gets one entry after TCRdb re-called the multiplex PCR reads with MiXCR. The table lists hundreds of thousands of distinct CDR3 sequences, about 20% of them singletons. This TCR was sampled from a man aged 40-49 years with Graves' ophthalmopathy. This chain uses TRBV20-1 with TRBJ2-1; no clear D. The sequenced sample consisted of blood. CDR3 sequence (DNA): TGCAGTGCCCCCCGTCTGGCCTCCTACAATGAGCAGTTCTTC. Its translation is CSAPRLASYNEQFF.